The 22 T cell receptor beta chains given below trace back to one sample, sequenced in a study of OX40 agonist ivuxolimab in advanced cancers. Method: immunoSEQ multiplex PCR; TCRdb's copy keeps in-frame clones and lacks some. The sample includes roughly 76,000 clones, around 84% of them seen just once. The material sequenced was CD4+ or CD8+ T cells sorted from blood, taken in a trial of the OX40 agonist ivuxolimab. The receptors originated from an adult with an advanced solid tumor such as melanoma, head and neck, liver or kidney cancer.

V and J are TRBV10-2 and TRBJ2-5, with D maybe TRBD1 (6 bases). The J call may be faulty, since TRBJ2-7 better matches the DNA end. The CDR3 runs to 14 residues. CDR1 and CDR2 from the germline V gene are WSHSY and SAAADI. CDR3 loop: CASSENGTPYEQYF. Here the CDR3 DNA reads TGCGCCAGCAGTGAGAACGGGACACCTTACGAGCAGTACTTC.

The CDR3 DNA sequence: TGTGCCAGCAGCAAAGGTACCGTGGGGGAAAAACTGTTTTTT. Its protein product is CASSKGTVGEKLFF. The chain joins TRBV6-1 to TRBJ1-4; D remains unclear. CDR1 MNHNS and CDR2 SASEGT come from the germline V gene. Trimming pared 6 bases from V and 8 bases from J, leaving 16 bases between. CDR3 length: 14 residues.

The chain joins TRBV5-6 to TRBJ1-1, with D hard to call. CDR3 length: 15 amino acids. Germline V gene lookup returns CDR1 SGHDT and CDR2 YYEEEE. The ends were cut back, 3 bases at V and 5 bases at J, with 17 bases in the middle. This CDR3 is CASSSRIVGGTEAFF. The CDR3, as DNA: TGTGCCAGCAGCTCGAGAATTGTGGGTGGGACTGAAGCTTTCTTT.

The sample holds one count of this clone. The genes are TRBV4-1 and TRBJ2-7; TRBD1 matches at 12 bases. The V and J ends lost 1 base and 7 bases, in that order; junction bases with no gene match: 14. Germline V gene lookup returns CDR1 MGHRA and CDR2 YSYEKL. The CDR3 extends over 18 amino acids. The CDR3: CASSQAPGTGGGRDEQYF. CDR3 coding DNA: TGCGCCAGCAGCCAAGCTCCCGGGACAGGGGGCGGCCGGGATGAGCAGTACTTC.

The chain has TRBV5-6 and TRBJ1-3; D not certain. This CDR3 has 14 residues. Trimming stripped 1 base from V and 1 base from J, with 6 bases between. Germline CDR1 SGHDT, CDR2 YYEEEE. CDR3 DNA sequence: TGTGCCAGCAGCTTGAGAGGGTCTGGAAACACCATATATTTT. Translation gives CASSLRGSGNTIYF.

This clone was recorded once. This rearrangement joins TRBV7-3 to TRBJ2-5; D ambiguous. CDR1 and CDR2 from the germline V gene are SGHTA and FQGTGA. Trimming stripped 5 bases from V and 5 bases from J, with 9 bases between. This CDR3 region has 12 residues. CDR3 sequence reads: CASSPARETQYF. The CDR3 DNA follows: TGTGCCAGCAGCCCAGCGCGGGAGACCCAGTACTTC.

The gene calls are TRBV27 and TRBJ1-5, with D perhaps TRBD1 (5 bases). The CDR3 runs 15 residues. V lost 8 bases and J lost 2, with 16 bases in between. The germline CDR1 and CDR2 sequences are MNHEY and SMNVEV (reference sequence). The CDR3 sequence is CASGRSGGGNQPQHF. The CDR3 DNA sequence: TGTGCCAGCGGGCGAAGCGGGGGAGGCAATCAGCCCCAGCATTTT.

The rearrangement joins TRBV7-9 to TRBJ2-3, with unresolved D. From germline, CDR1 is SEHNR and CDR2 FQNEAQ (reference sequence). V lost 5 bases and J lost 0, with 6 bases in between. The CDR3 extends over 13 amino acids. This CDR3 is CASSLLSTDTQYF. CDR3 nucleotides: TGTGCCAGCAGCCTCTTAAGCACAGATACGCAGTATTTT.

The chain is built from TRBV28 and TRBJ2-2; D is possibly TRBD1 (6 bases). The CDR3 covers 15 residues. Germline CDR1 MDHEN, CDR2 SYDVKM. V was trimmed by 5 bases and J by 4 bases, leaving 14 bases between them. Here the CDR3 DNA reads TGTGCCAGCAGTCGACAGGTTAGGCGCACCGGGGAGCTGTTTTTT. Its protein product is CASSRQVRRTGELFF.

This chain links TRBV18 with TRBJ1-1; D perhaps matches TRBD1 (6 bases). CDR1 and CDR2 (germline): KGHSH, LQKENI. The CDR3 loop spans 13 amino acids. Trimming left V 6 bases short and J 6 bases short, with 14 bases between. The CDR3 nucleotides read TGTGCCAGCTCCCCCGAGGGGGGCGCTGAAGCTTTCTTT. Its translation is CASSPEGGAEAFF.

CDR3 sequence: CASSLDQVLAGNTIYF. CDR3 DNA sequence: TGTGCCAGCAGCTTAGATCAGGTTTTGGCTGGAAACACCATATATTTT. The chain has TRBV11-2 and TRBJ1-3; D ambiguous. Trimming took off 0 bases at V and 2 bases at J, with 11 bases between the two ends. Per the germline V gene, CDR1 is SGHAT and CDR2 is FQNNGV. The CDR3 sequence is 16 residues long.

CDR3 protein: CASSKTAGQGYGYTF. CDR3 nucleotide sequence: TGTGCCAGCAGCAAAACCGCAGGGCAGGGCTATGGCTACACCTTC. The chain has TRBV7-2 and TRBJ1-2; TRBD1 is a possible D gene (5 bases). CDR1 and CDR2 (germline): SGHTA, FQGNSA. V lost 5 bases to trimming and J lost 4 bases, with 17 bases between them. This CDR3 contains 15 residues.

V is TRBV10-3 and J is TRBJ2-3; 11 bases map to TRBD2. Germline CDR1 and CDR2: ENHRY and SYGVKD. Trimming at V came to 6 bases and at J to 3 bases, leaving 5 bases not matched to a gene. This CDR3 is 15 amino acids long. This CDR3 reads CAIRETSGGTDTQYF. CDR3 coding DNA: TGTGCCATCAGGGAAACTAGCGGGGGTACAGATACGCAGTATTTT.

The chain couples TRBV5-6 to TRBJ2-7, with D perhaps being TRBD1 or TRBD2 (5 bases each). Trimming took off 4 bases at V and 1 base at J, with 12 bases between the two ends. Germline V gene sequence: CDR1 SGHDT, CDR2 YYEEEE. CDR3 length: 14 residues. CDR3 DNA: TGTGCCAGCAGCAGGGGACGGCTATCCTACGAGCAGTACTTC. Residues: CASSRGRLSYEQYF.

The rearrangement links TRBV9 to TRBJ2-7; 11 bases are a match to TRBD1. CDR3 length: 15 amino acids. In germline, CDR1 is SGDLS, CDR2 YYNGEE. With 5 bases clipped from V and 3 bases from J, the junction kept 7 bases outside the gene matches. CDR3 sequence (DNA): TGTGCCAGCAGACCTTGCGGGACAGGGGGCTACGAGCAGTACGTC. Its protein product is CASRPCGTGGYEQYV.

The chain combines TRBV5-4 with TRBJ1-1, with 9 positions matching TRBD1. Looked up from germline, CDR1 is SGHNT and CDR2 is YYREEE (reference sequence). J was trimmed by 1 base and V by 2 bases; bases with no gene match: 3. This CDR3 is built from 15 residues. The CDR3 here is CASSLQGAGNTEAFF. DNA of the CDR3: TGTGCCAGCAGCTTACAGGGGGCTGGGAACACTGAAGCTTTCTTT.

The CDR3 region is CASRGQGGYGYTF. The CDR3 DNA sequence: TGTGCCAGCAGGGGACAGGGTGGCTATGGCTACACCTTC. The chain employs TRBV7-2 and TRBJ1-2, with 9 bases fitting TRBD1. CDR3 length equals 13 residues. Germline V gene sequence: CDR1 SGHTA, CDR2 FQGNSA. The junction had 3 bases not matched to a gene; V was cut back by 6 bases and J by 4 bases.

On this clone itself: This specimen includes other DNA sequences encoding the same CDR3. This chain connects TRBV5-1 to TRBJ1-1, with 8 bases identical to TRBD1. Germline V gene sequence: CDR1 SGHRS, CDR2 YFSETQ. The CDR3 totals 14 residues. Unmatched junction bases numbered 1, after V lost 2 bases and J lost 1 base. CDR3 bases: TGCGCCAGCAGCTTAGACAGGGGGAACACTGAAGCTTTCTTT. Protein product: CASSLDRGNTEAFF.

This rearrangement joins TRBV6-4 to TRBJ2-3; tentatively, D is TRBD1 or TRBD2 (5 bases each). V was pared by 10 bases and J by 2 bases, with 16 bases between. CDR3 size: 14 residues. Germline V gene data show CDR1 as MRHNA and CDR2 as SNTAGT. CDR3 in amino acids: CATPRDGYTDTQYF. For the CDR3, the DNA is TGTGCCACGCCGAGGGACGGTTACACAGATACGCAGTATTTT.

The chain links TRBV5-6 to TRBJ2-3; no definite D call. Germline V gene data show CDR1 as SGHDT and CDR2 as YYEEEE. Trimming pared 3 bases from V and 2 bases from J, leaving 7 bases between. The CDR3 covers 13 residues. CDR3 residues: CASSSIATDTQYF. The CDR3 DNA sequence: TGTGCCAGCAGCTCGATAGCCACAGATACGCAGTATTTT.

This clone has just a few counts. The V call is TRBV29-1, the J call TRBJ2-2; 7 bases fit TRBD2. There are 12 residues in the CDR3. Germline CDR1 reads SQVTM; CDR2 reads ANQGSEA. V lost 7 bases to trimming and J lost 5 bases; unmatched junction nucleotides: 4. The CDR3 region is CSGGGGTGELFF. CDR3 bases: TGCAGCGGGGGCGGGGGAACCGGGGAGCTGTTTTTT.

This rearrangement joins TRBV28 to TRBJ2-3; the match to TRBD1 covers 7 bases. The CDR3 is 14 residues long. The germline CDR1 and CDR2 sequences are MDHEN and SYDVKM. The V gene end was trimmed by 4 bases and the J gene end by 3 bases; junction bases not matched to a gene: 4. CDR3 loop: CASSYRGITDTQYF. The CDR3 DNA reads as TGTGCCAGCAGTTACAGGGGAATAACAGATACGCAGTATTTT. Based on the CDR3 plus reference TRBV28 and TRBJ2-3, the full variable domain is DVKVTQSSRYLVKRTGEKVFLECVQDMDHENMFWYRQDPGLGLRLIYFSYDVKMKEKGDIPEGYSVSREKKERFSLILESASTNQTSMYLCASSYRGITDTQYFGPGTRLTVL.